Below, 21 T cell receptor beta chains from the same sample are listed, as sequenced in a study of blood T cell repertoires in COVID-19. The data were produced by immunoSEQ multiplex PCR, yet TCRdb's version contains in-frame clones alone and is incomplete. Of 260,000 or so clones in the sample, about 83% were seen once. The sequenced sample consisted of PBMCs or T cells enriched from blood (not recorded which). The receptors were gathered from a woman in her forties who had been exposed to COVID-19.

V and J are TRBV27 and TRBJ2-3, with 10 bases matching TRBD2. Germline V gene lookup returns CDR1 MNHEY and CDR2 SMNVEV (reference sequence). Trimming cost V 5 bases and J 4 bases; bases outside gene matches: 3. The CDR3 sequence is 14 residues long. CDR3 coding DNA: TGTGCCAGCAGTATCCTAGCGGGGGCAGATACGCAGTATTTT. This gives the protein CASSILAGADTQYF.

This sequence joins TRBV19 and TRBJ2-7; 11 bases align to TRBD1. There are 15 residues in the CDR3. Germline assignment: CDR1 LNHDA and CDR2 SQIVND (reference sequence). Trimming cost V 5 bases and J 1 base; bases outside gene matches: 4. The CDR3 coding sequence is TGTGCCAGTAGTCCTGGGACAGGGGGTTCCTACGAGCAGTACTTC. Its translation: CASSPGTGGSYEQYF.

This clone was recorded only once. The chain uses TRBV13 and TRBJ1-2, with 9 bases identical to TRBD1. This CDR3 comprises 13 residues. In germline, CDR1 is PRHDT, CDR2 FYEKMQ (reference sequence). The ends lost 4 bases at V and 5 bases at J; junction bases unmatched: 2. The DNA of the CDR3 is TGTGCCAGCAGCTCGGGACAGGGTTATGGCTACACCTTC. Its translation is CASSSGQGYGYTF.

J is TRBJ2-3 and V is TRBV12-5; 12 bases map to TRBD2. The CDR3 sequence is 15 residues long. The trim removed 5 bases at V and 4 bases at J, leaving 4 bases unmatched. Germline V gene lookup returns CDR1 LGHNT and CDR2 FRNRAP. The CDR3 spells CASGPSGGVADTQYF. DNA of the CDR3: TGTGCTAGTGGTCCTAGCGGGGGGGTCGCAGATACGCAGTATTTT.

The genes are TRBV11-2 and TRBJ2-1; 7 bases align to TRBD2. V shed 4 bases and J 7 bases; nucleotides not matched to a gene: 4. Germline loops: CDR1 SGHAT, CDR2 FQNNGV. The CDR3 is made up of 13 amino acids. The CDR3 protein is CASSSGTTNEQFF. The DNA for the CDR3 is TGTGCCAGCAGCTCAGGGACTACAAATGAGCAGTTCTTC.

The V gene is TRBV5-4, the J gene TRBJ2-7; 7 bases match TRBD1. J lost 5 bases, V lost 3 bases, and 8 bases had no gene match. This CDR3 has 14 residues. Germline CDR1 reads SGHNT; CDR2 reads YYREEE (reference sequence). CDR3 bases: TGTGCCAGCAGCTCCTCGGACAGGTTACACGAGCAGTACTTC. Translating gives CASSSSDRLHEQYF.

The rearrangement joins TRBV5-6 to TRBJ1-2; D may be TRBD1 (6 bases). Germline V gene sequence: CDR1 SGHDT, CDR2 YYEEEE. The CDR3 length is 15 residues. V was clipped by 2 bases and J by 8 bases, with 19 bases between them. The DNA for the CDR3 is TGTGCCAGCAGCTTAGGGTGGCAGGGGATAGGCGGCTACACCTTC. This codes for CASSLGWQGIGGYTF.

The J gene is TRBJ2-3, the V gene TRBV21-1; the table's D call TRBD2 went unverified against the DNA. TRBV21-1 represents a pseudogene. This CDR3 spans 17 amino acids. The CDR3 sequence is CASSKGTSGTSTDTQYF. The CDR3, as DNA: TGTGCCAGCAGCAAAGGGACTAGCGGGACCTCCACAGATACGCAGTATTTT.

The chain combines TRBV6-5 with TRBJ1-3, with D hard to call. V was trimmed by 9 bases and J by 4 bases, leaving 13 bases between them. The CDR3 has 13 amino acids. From germline, CDR1 is MNHEY and CDR2 SVGAGI. The CDR3 coding sequence is TGTGCCAGTCATCCTGGCTTCGGAAACACCATATATTTT. Protein product: CASHPGFGNTIYF.

V gene TRBV5-6 combines with J gene TRBJ1-2, with 9 nucleotides matching TRBD1. CDR1 and CDR2 (germline): SGHDT, YYEEEE. V gave up 3 bases and J gave up 6 bases; unmatched junction bases: 3. The CDR3 length is 13 residues. The CDR3 DNA follows: TGTGCCAGCAGCTGGGACAGGGTGCATGGCTACACCTTC. Translated, it gives CASSWDRVHGYTF.

The genes are TRBV27 and TRBJ1-4, with 8 bases identical to TRBD1. V was clipped by 7 bases and J by 7 bases; unmatched bases: 14. Looked up from germline, CDR1 is MNHEY and CDR2 is SMNVEV (reference sequence). The CDR3 is made up of 16 amino acids. CDR3 in DNA: TGTGCCAGCACTGGACTCCAGGGGGCGCGTGCTGAAAAACTGTTTTTT. Protein sequence: CASTGLQGARAEKLFF.

This chain uses TRBV3-1 (or the pseudogene TRBV3-2) with TRBJ1-3; the match to TRBD1 covers 7 bases. V lost 4 bases to trimming and J lost 0 bases; unmatched junction nucleotides: 3. The length of the CDR3 is 15 residues. Germline V lookup: CDR1 LGHDT, CDR2 YNNKEL (reference sequence). The CDR3 region has the DNA TGTGCCAGCAGCCTGGGACAGCCCTCTGGAAACACCATATATTTT. Residues: CASSLGQPSGNTIYF.

The rearrangement joins TRBV7-7 to TRBJ2-1, with TRBD1 matching 7 bases. The germline gives CDR1 SSHAT, CDR2 FNYEAQ (reference sequence). V lost 6 bases and J lost 6; bases outside the gene matches: 11. This CDR3 spans 15 amino acids. CDR3 DNA: TGTGCCAGCAGTCAAGCCACAGGGGTGGGCAATGAGCAGTTCTTC. Its translation is CASSQATGVGNEQFF. Supplemented by reference TRBV7-7 and TRBJ2-1, the full variable domain reads GAGVSQSPRYKVTKRGQDVTLRCDPISSHATLYWYQQALGQGPEFLTYFNYEAQPDKSGLPSDRFSAERPEGSISTLTIQRTEQRDSAMYRCASSQATGVGNEQFFGPGTRLTVL.

The chain joins TRBV29-1 to TRBJ2-3, with 14 bases fitting TRBD2. There are 15 residues in the CDR3. J was trimmed by 2 bases and V by 3 bases; bases with no gene match: 1. Per germline, CDR1 SQVTM and CDR2 ANQGSEA. CDR3 nucleotide sequence: TGCAGCGTTGAGGGACTAGCGGGGGACACAGATACGCAGTATTTT. It yields the protein CSVEGLAGDTDTQYF.

This chain links TRBV11-2 with TRBJ1-1, with D possibly TRBD1 on 6 matching bases. Deletions cut 6 bases from V and 2 bases from J, with 13 bases between. The CDR3 runs to 14 residues. The V gene's germline CDR1 is SGHAT and CDR2 FQNNGV. This CDR3 is CASSLRQANTEAFF. In DNA, the CDR3 is TGTGCCAGCAGTTTAAGACAGGCTAACACTGAAGCTTTCTTT.

The chain employs TRBV4-2 and TRBJ2-3; maybe TRBD2 (7 bases). CDR1 is LGHNA and CDR2 is YNFKEQ in the germline V gene. The V gene lost 1 base and the J gene lost 2 bases, with 10 bases spanning the gap. The CDR3 loop spans 15 amino acids. DNA for the CDR3: TGTGCCAGCAGCCAAGCGGGGGGCCCCACAGATACGCAGTATTTT. It specifies CASSQAGGPTDTQYF.

The rearrangement joins TRBV19 to TRBJ2-5; unclear D gene. Per germline, CDR1 LNHDA and CDR2 SQIVND (reference sequence). The CDR3 sequence is 13 residues long. V lost 5 bases to trimming and J lost 0 bases, with 7 bases between them. CDR3: CASSVSDQETQYF. The CDR3, as DNA: TGTGCCAGTAGTGTTTCGGACCAAGAGACCCAGTACTTC.

The J gene is TRBJ2-7, the V gene TRBV2, with TRBD1 matching over 7 bases. CDR3 length: 14 amino acids. The germline gives CDR1 SNHLY, CDR2 FYNNEI. With V trimmed by 7 bases and J by 3 bases, 9 bases remained unmatched. The CDR3 region has the DNA TGTGCCAGCACTAGACAGGGTTCGAACTACGAGCAGTACTTC. Translated, it gives CASTRQGSNYEQYF. Filled out from reference TRBV2 and TRBJ2-7, the complete variable domain reads EPEVTQTPSHQVTQMGQEVILRCVPISNHLYFYWYRQILGQKVEFLVSFYNNEISEKSEIFDDQFSVERPDGSNFTLKIRSTKLEDSAMYFCASTRQGSNYEQYFGPGTRLTVT.

This clone has just a few counts. This chain connects TRBV5-1 to TRBJ1-4; 7 bases fit TRBD1. CDR1 and CDR2 (germline): SGHRS, YFSETQ. The CDR3 length is 14 residues. Losses at the gene ends were 0 bases for V and 12 bases for J; bases not matched to a gene: 8. The DNA of the CDR3 is TGCGCCAGCAGCTTGGACACAGGGGTAGCGGAACTGTTTTTT. Its protein product is CASSLDTGVAELFF. Full variable domain (missing parts from reference TRBV5-1 and TRBJ1-4): KAGVTQTPRYLIKTRGQQVTLSCSPISGHRSVSWYQQTPGQGLQFLFEYFSETQRNKGNFPGRFSGRQFSNSRSEMNVSTLELGDSALYLCASSLDTGVAELFFGSGTQLSVL.

V is TRBV6-2 or TRBV6-3 and J is TRBJ2-1; 9 positions agree with TRBD2. This CDR3 spans 17 amino acids. Losses at the gene ends were 4 bases for V and 1 base for J; bases not matched to a gene: 8. The germline CDR1 and CDR2 sequences are MNHEY and SVGEGT. The CDR3 region has the DNA TGTGCCAGCAGTTTCAGGGCGGGGGGGCTGTCCTACAATGAGCAGTTCTTC. It is translated as CASSFRAGGLSYNEQFF.

V is TRBV29-1 and J is TRBJ2-3, with D uncertain. The V gene lost 4 bases and the J gene lost 4 bases, with 6 bases spanning the gap. Germline CDR1 is SQVTM and CDR2 is ANQGSEA. The CDR3 has 11 residues. The CDR3 protein is CSVVLSDTQYF. The CDR3, as DNA: TGCAGCGTTGTTCTCTCAGATACGCAGTATTTT.